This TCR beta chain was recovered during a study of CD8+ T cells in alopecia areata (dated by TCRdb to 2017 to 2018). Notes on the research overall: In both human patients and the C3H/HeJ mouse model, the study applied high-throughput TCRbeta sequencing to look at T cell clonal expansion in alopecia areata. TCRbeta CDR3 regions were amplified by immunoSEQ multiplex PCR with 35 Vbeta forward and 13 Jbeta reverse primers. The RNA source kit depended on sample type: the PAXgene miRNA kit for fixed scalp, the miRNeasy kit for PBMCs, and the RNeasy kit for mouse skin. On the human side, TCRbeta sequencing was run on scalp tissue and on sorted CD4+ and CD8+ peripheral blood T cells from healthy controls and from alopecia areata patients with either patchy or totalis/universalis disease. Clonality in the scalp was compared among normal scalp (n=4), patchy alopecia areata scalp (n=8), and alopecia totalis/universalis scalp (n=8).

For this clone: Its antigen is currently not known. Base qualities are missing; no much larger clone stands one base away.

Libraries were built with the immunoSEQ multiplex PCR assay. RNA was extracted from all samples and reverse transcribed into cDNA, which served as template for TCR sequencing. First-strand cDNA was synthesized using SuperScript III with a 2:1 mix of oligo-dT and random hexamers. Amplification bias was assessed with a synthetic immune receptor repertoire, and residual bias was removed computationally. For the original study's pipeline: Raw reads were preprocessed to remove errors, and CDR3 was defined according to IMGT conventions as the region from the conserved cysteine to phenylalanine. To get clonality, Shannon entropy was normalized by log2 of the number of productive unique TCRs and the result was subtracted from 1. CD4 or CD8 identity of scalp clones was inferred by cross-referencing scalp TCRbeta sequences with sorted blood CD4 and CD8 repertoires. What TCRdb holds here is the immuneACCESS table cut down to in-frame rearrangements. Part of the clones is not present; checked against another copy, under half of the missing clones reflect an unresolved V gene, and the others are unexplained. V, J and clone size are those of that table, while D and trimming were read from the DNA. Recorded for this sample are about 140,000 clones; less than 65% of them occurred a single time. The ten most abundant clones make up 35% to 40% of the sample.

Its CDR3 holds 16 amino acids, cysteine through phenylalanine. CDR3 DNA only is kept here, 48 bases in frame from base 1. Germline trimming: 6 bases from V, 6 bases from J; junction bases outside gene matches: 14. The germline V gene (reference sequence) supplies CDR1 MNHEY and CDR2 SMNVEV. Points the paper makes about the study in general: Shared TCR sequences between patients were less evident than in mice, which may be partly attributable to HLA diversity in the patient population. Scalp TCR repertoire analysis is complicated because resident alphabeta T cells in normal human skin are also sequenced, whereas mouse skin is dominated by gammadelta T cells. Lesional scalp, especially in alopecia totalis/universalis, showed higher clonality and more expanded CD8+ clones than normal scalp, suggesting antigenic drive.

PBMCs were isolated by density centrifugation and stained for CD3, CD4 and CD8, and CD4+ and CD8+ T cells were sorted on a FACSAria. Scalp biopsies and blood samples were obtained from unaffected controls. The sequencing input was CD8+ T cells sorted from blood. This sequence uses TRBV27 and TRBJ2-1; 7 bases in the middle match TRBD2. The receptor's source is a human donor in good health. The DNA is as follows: TGTGCCAGCAGCAACCTCGGACTAGTCCGACCCAATGAGCAGTTCTTC. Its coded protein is CASSNLGLVRPNEQFF.